Listed here are 19 T cell receptor beta chains from one sample, sequenced in a study of blood T cell repertoires in COVID-19 (dated by TCRdb to the early 2020s). Library method: the immunoSEQ multiplex PCR assay. TCRdb re-hosts the immuneACCESS table, in-frame sequences only. Its copies lack some clones; in the studies checked, an unresolved V gene accounts for under half of them, and the cause for the rest is not known. This sample gives about 300,000 clones in total; 83% of them show up just once. The ten most abundant clones make up approximately 9% of the sample. The sample taken for sequencing was peripheral blood. The receptor source for this set is a woman aged 50 to 65 who had recovered from COVID-19.

The chain has TRBV7-2 and TRBJ1-3; tentative D call: TRBD1 (6 bases). The CDR3 has 15 residues. Germline values: CDR1 SGHTA, CDR2 FQGNSA. V lost 7 bases, J lost 2 bases, and 15 bases lay in between. The CDR3 loop is CASTLPGQTGNTIYF. CDR3 nucleotides: TGTGCCAGCACCTTGCCTGGACAGACTGGAAACACCATATATTTT.

This chain joins TRBV7-6 and TRBJ2-3, with TRBD2 identical over 10 bases. Germline trimming cut 1 base from V and 4 bases from J; bases unmatched to any gene: 5. The CDR3 spans 16 residues. Germline V gene sequence: CDR1 SGHVS, CDR2 FNYEAQ. CDR3 sequence (DNA): TGTGCCAGCAGCTTAGGGCCTAGCGGGGGCGCAGATACGCAGTATTTT. It encodes CASSLGPSGGADTQYF.

The genes are TRBV24-1 and TRBJ1-2; 7 bases fit TRBD1. Germline CDR1 KGHDR, CDR2 SFDVKD. Trimming at V came to 5 bases and at J to 11 bases, leaving 7 bases not matched to a gene. CDR3 length: 12 residues. Here the CDR3 reads CATSAAPGGYTF. The CDR3 region has the DNA TGTGCCACCAGTGCCGCTCCAGGGGGTTACACCTTC.

The chain uses TRBV2 and TRBJ2-7, with 9 positions matching TRBD1. The ends lost 4 bases at V and 5 bases at J; junction bases unmatched: 6. Germline values: CDR1 SNHLY, CDR2 FYNNEI. The CDR3 is 14 residues long. CDR3 DNA: TGTGCCAGCAGTGGACAGGGGGTCCTGGACGAGCAGTACTTC. Translation: CASSGQGVLDEQYF.

The rearrangement uses TRBV5-1 and TRBJ1-3; TRBD1 aligns across 9 bases. Germline V CDR1 and CDR2: SGHRS, YFSETQ. CDR3 length: 19 residues. Losses at the gene ends were 0 bases for V and 0 bases for J; bases not matched to a gene: 10. This CDR3 is CASSLAPGTGITSGNTIYF. CDR3 DNA sequence: TGCGCCAGCAGCTTGGCCCCCGGGACAGGGATTACCTCTGGAAACACCATATATTTT.

The rearrangement joins TRBV7-9 to TRBJ2-7, with TRBD1 matching over 11 bases. There are 15 residues in the CDR3. After removal of 5 bases from V and 4 bases from J, the junction contained 7 bases not matched to a gene. Germline assignment: CDR1 SEHNR and CDR2 FQNEAQ (reference sequence). CDR3 protein: CASSAAGTGGYEQYF. CDR3 DNA: TGTGCCAGCAGCGCAGCCGGGACAGGGGGTTACGAGCAGTACTTC.

This clone occurred once. V is TRBV27 and J is TRBJ2-7, with a tentative D call TRBD1 (6 bases). V was cut by 0 bases and J by 3 bases, with 12 bases left in between. This CDR3 contains 15 residues. Per the germline V gene, CDR1 is MNHEY and CDR2 is SMNVEV (reference sequence). The CDR3 sequence: CASSLSTGQSYEQYF. DNA of the CDR3: TGTGCCAGCAGTTTATCGACTGGACAGAGCTACGAGCAGTACTTC.

This clone was recorded only once. The CDR3 is CACRWGGSYNEQFF. The CDR3 bases are TGTGCCTGCCGATGGGGCGGGAGCTACAATGAGCAGTTCTTC. This sequence joins TRBV30 and TRBJ2-1, with 7 bases lining up with TRBD2. Unmatched junction bases numbered 8, after V lost 6 bases and J lost 3 bases. There are 14 residues in the CDR3. Germline-derived CDR1 and CDR2 are GTSNPN and SVGIG (reference sequence).

A word on this clone: Other DNA sequences from this sample encode an identical CDR3 as well. The V and J genes are TRBV19 and TRBJ2-3; TRBD1 is a possible D gene (5 bases). CDR3 size: 13 residues. Looked up from germline, CDR1 is LNHDA and CDR2 is SQIVND (reference sequence). The ends were cut back, 6 bases at V and 2 bases at J, with 9 bases in the middle. The CDR3 bases are TGTGCCAGTAGAGACAGATCCACAGATACGCAGTATTTT. Translation: CASRDRSTDTQYF.

The chain has TRBV7-8 and TRBJ2-2; the D is unclear. Germline loops: CDR1 SGHVS, CDR2 FQNEAQ. The CDR3 spans 11 residues. Trimming pared 4 bases from V and 6 bases from J, leaving 3 bases between. CDR3 DNA: TGTGCCAGCAGCTCTTCCGGGGAGCTGTTTTTT. Residues: CASSSSGELFF.

The chain recombines TRBV6-1 with TRBJ2-1; 10 nucleotides align to TRBD2. The germline CDR1 and CDR2 sequences are MNHNS and SASEGT. The CDR3 is made up of 15 amino acids. V lost 6 bases and J lost 4; bases outside the gene matches: 6. This CDR3 is CASSQGLAEYNEQFF. In DNA form, the CDR3 reads TGTGCCAGCAGCCAAGGACTAGCGGAATACAATGAGCAGTTCTTC.

The chain uses TRBV5-6 and TRBJ1-1; tentative D call: TRBD1 (5 bases). The ends were cut back, 2 bases at V and 3 bases at J, with 8 bases in the middle. From germline, CDR1 is SGHDT and CDR2 YYEEEE. The CDR3 covers 13 residues. DNA of the CDR3: TGTGCCAGCAGCTTCAGGGAATACACTGAAGCTTTCTTT. This gives the protein CASSFREYTEAFF.

J is TRBJ1-4 and V is TRBV4-3, with D unresolved. The germline CDR1 and CDR2 sequences are LGHNA and YSLEER. V was trimmed by 6 bases and J by 4 bases, leaving 15 bases between them. This CDR3 has 15 amino acids. CDR3 region: CASRPGSGINEKLFF. In DNA, the CDR3 is TGCGCCAGCAGACCAGGATCGGGGATTAATGAAAAACTGTTTTTT.

This chain joins TRBV3-1 (or the pseudogene TRBV3-2) and TRBJ1-1; 7 bases align to TRBD1. This CDR3 comprises 14 residues. The germline V gene has CDR1 LGHDT and CDR2 YNNKEL (reference sequence). After removal of 4 bases from V and 3 bases from J, the junction contained 5 bases not matched to a gene. In DNA, the CDR3 is TGTGCCAGCAGCCCAACAGGGGCGGACACTGAAGCTTTCTTT. It is translated as CASSPTGADTEAFF.

The chain combines TRBV7-2 with TRBJ2-5, with D unclear. The germline V and J ends were trimmed by 1 base and 3 bases, with 6 bases remaining between them. This CDR3 is 13 amino acids long. Germline lookup yields CDR1 SGHTA and CDR2 FQGNSA. Written as DNA, the CDR3 is TGTGCCAGCAGCTTAGAACAGAAAGAGACCCAGTACTTC. This codes for CASSLEQKETQYF.

V is TRBV4-1 and J is TRBJ1-2; 12 positions agree with TRBD1. Germline-derived CDR1 and CDR2 are MGHRA and YSYEKL. This CDR3 comprises 16 residues. V gave up 6 bases and J gave up 5 bases; unmatched junction bases: 10. The CDR3 region has the DNA TGCGCCAGCAGGCCAACCGGGACAGGGGGCGTTTATGGCTACACCTTC. Amino acids: CASRPTGTGGVYGYTF.

The rearrangement links TRBV18 to TRBJ1-2, with D maybe TRBD1 (6 bases). V lost 4 bases and J 9 bases, leaving 15 bases between the germline ends. Per the germline V gene, CDR1 is KGHSH and CDR2 is LQKENI. This CDR3 is 13 amino acids long. The CDR3 loop is CASSLPAGGSYTF. The CDR3 bases are TGTGCCAGCTCACTACCCGCGGGGGGCAGCTACACCTTC.

The chain combines TRBV6-6 with TRBJ1-4, with 8 bases that match TRBD1. J was trimmed by 8 bases and V by 0 bases; bases with no gene match: 5. Germline V gene lookup returns CDR1 MNHNY and CDR2 SVGAGI (reference sequence). The CDR3 totals 15 residues. The CDR3: CASSYSGQGGEKLFF. The CDR3 nucleotides read TGTGCCAGCAGTTACTCAGGACAGGGTGGCGAAAAACTGTTTTTT.

The V gene is TRBV7-9, the J gene TRBJ2-3, with TRBD1 identical over 9 bases. Germline-derived CDR1 and CDR2 are SEHNR and FQNEAQ (reference sequence). The trim removed 5 bases at V and 7 bases at J, leaving 13 bases unmatched. This CDR3 has 16 amino acids. The CDR3 region has the DNA TGTGCCAGCAGCCCTCTAGGGGGACAGGGCATCTATACGCAGTATTTT. Protein product: CASSPLGGQGIYTQYF.